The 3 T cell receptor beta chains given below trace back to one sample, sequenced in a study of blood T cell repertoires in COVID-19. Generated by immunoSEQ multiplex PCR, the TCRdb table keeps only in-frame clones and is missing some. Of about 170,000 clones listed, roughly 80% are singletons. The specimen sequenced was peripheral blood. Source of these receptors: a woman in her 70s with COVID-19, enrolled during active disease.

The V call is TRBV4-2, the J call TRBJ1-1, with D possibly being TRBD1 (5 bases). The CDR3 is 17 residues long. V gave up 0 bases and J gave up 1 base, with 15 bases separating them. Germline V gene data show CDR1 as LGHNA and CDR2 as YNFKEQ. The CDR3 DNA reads TGTGCCAGCAGCCAAGATAGCGGGGCGGCGGGGAACACTGAAGCTTTCTTT. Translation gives CASSQDSGAAGNTEAFF.

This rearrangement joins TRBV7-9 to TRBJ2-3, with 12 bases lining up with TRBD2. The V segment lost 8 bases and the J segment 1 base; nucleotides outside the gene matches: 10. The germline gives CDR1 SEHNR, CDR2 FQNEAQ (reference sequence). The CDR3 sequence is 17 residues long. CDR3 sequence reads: CASEPSGRALRTDTQYF. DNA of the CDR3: TGTGCCAGCGAACCTAGCGGGAGGGCGTTGCGCACAGATACGCAGTATTTT.

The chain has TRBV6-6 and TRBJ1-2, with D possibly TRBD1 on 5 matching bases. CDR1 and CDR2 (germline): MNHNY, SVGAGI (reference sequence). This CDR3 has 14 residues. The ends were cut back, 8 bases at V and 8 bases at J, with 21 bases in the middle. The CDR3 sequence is CASDSSGATLGYTF. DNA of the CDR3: TGTGCCAGCGATTCTTCTGGGGCTACGCTCGGCTACACCTTC.